The 9 T cell receptor delta chains in this list originate from one sample, sequenced in a study of γδ T cells in repeated Plasmodium falciparum infection. TCRdb re-called the multiplex PCR reads with CATT. The sample has tens of thousands of delta-chain clones, approximately 1.5% seen once; the top ten hold 15%. Flow sorting of PBMC yielded separate Vgamma9/Vdelta2+ and Vdelta2-negative gammadelta T cell populations for bulk repertoire analysis. The sequenced sample consisted of gamma-delta T cells from blood. These receptors came from a pool of human donors (malaria-infected and uninfected, not separated).

This clone was counted a few times. The protein given by TCRdb reflects a much larger clone and differs at residue 14 from this DNA's translation, likely from a read error; the protein shown is the DNA's translation. The V call is TRDV1, the J call TRDJ1; 8 nucleotides match TRDD3. The J gene was not available in TCRdb and was assigned here by matching the DNA to germline segments. V lost 1 base to trimming and J lost 0 bases; unmatched junction nucleotides: 22. This CDR3 spans 22 amino acids. In germline, CDR1 is TSWWSYY, CDR2 QGS. CDR3 sequence reads: CALGERRETGGYQRSYTDKLIF. DNA for the CDR3: TGTGCTCTTGGGGAACGGAGGGAGACTGGGGGGTACCAAAGGTCGTACACCGATAAACTCATCTTT.

Notes on this clone: This sequence is one base from a far larger clone and is likely a read error. In the same sample, other DNA sequences code for this CDR3. This chain joins TRDV1 and TRDJ1; TRDD3 might be the D (5 bases). Here the J gene was assigned by germline matching of the DNA, as TCRdb has none. CDR1 and CDR2 (germline): TSWWSYY, QGS. The CDR3 has 21 amino acids. CDR3 in DNA: TGTGCCCTTGGGGAACTCAAGCGGACGGGTCACCATCAATGGGGCACCGATAAACTCATCTTT. Translated: CALGELKRTGHHQWGTDKLIF.

This clone appeared a few times. With a far larger clone one base away, a read error is the likely cause. Other DNA sequences in the sample encode the same CDR3. The chain couples TRDV1 to TRDJ1; D unresolved. No J gene was available from TCRdb, and it was assigned here by a germline match of the DNA. V gave up 5 bases and J gave up 5 bases, with 21 bases separating them. The germline CDR1 and CDR2 sequences are TSWWSYY and QGS. This CDR3 comprises 16 residues. The CDR3, as DNA: TGTGCTCTTGGGACTCGACTGCCGTTTGGGACTGATAAACTCATCTTT. Translating it yields CALGTRLPFGTDKLIF.

The chain carries TRDV1 and TRDJ1; a weak D match, TRDD2 (8 bases). The CDR3 is 18 residues long. V dropped 0 bases and J dropped 5 bases, with 22 bases sitting between them. The germline V gene has CDR1 TSWWSYY and CDR2 QGS. The CDR3 protein is CALGELVCLPSWGDKLIF. The CDR3 DNA reads as TGTGCTCTTGGGGAACTAGTCTGCCTTCCTAGCTGGGGGGATAAACTCATCTTT.

This clone was seen a handful of times. The protein recorded in TCRdb matches a much larger clone and deviates from this DNA's translation at residue 23, suggesting a read error; the protein here is obtained by translating the DNA. The J gene was not called, though the V gene is TRDV1; the table's TRDD3 call for D was not verified on the DNA. Germline V CDR1 and CDR2: TSWWSYY, QGS. This CDR3 comprises 25 residues. The DNA for the CDR3 is TGTGCTCTTGGGCATCCTTTTCCCTTTTTTCCTCCCCATTTGGTGGGGGATAAATACACCGATAAACCCATCTTT. This encodes CALGHPFPFFPPHLVGDKYTDKPIF.

Regarding this clone: A far larger clone differs by one base, so this is likely a read error. This CDR3 is also generated by other DNA sequences in the sample. The chain uses TRDV1 and TRDJ1, with 7 bases aligning to TRDD3. No J segment appears in TCRdb, so it was assigned here by matching the sequence to germline. Germline lookup yields CDR1 TSWWSYY and CDR2 QGS. Trimming cost V 0 bases and J 0 bases; bases outside gene matches: 22. The CDR3 covers 22 residues. The CDR3, as DNA: TGTGCTCTTGGGGAACTAGTCCTATCCTGCGCCTTGGGGGACGCAAACACCGATAAACTCATCTTT. It codes for CALGELVLSCALGDANTDKLIF.

This clone was seen at least ten times. This DNA's translation differs at residue 13 from TCRdb's protein, which comes from a much larger clone; a read error is likely, and the protein shown is translated from the DNA. The chain uses TRDV1 and TRDJ1; D may be TRDD2 (6 bases). TCRdb lists no J gene, so it was determined here by aligning the DNA to germline. This CDR3 is 18 amino acids long. Per germline, CDR1 TSWWSYY and CDR2 QGS. Trimming removed 2 bases from V and 4 bases from J, with 23 bases in between. DNA of the CDR3: TGTGCTCTTGGGGAAGTGGGAGGGATCCCATCCTACATCGATAAACTCATCTTT. It codes for CALGEVGGIPSYIDKLIF.

In its sample, this clone was seen a few times. The protein TCRdb lists belongs to a much larger clone and differs from this DNA's translation at residue 17, which points to a read error; the protein shown is made from the DNA. V gene TRDV1 was called; the J gene was not; the table's D call, TRDD3, was not checked against the DNA. CDR1 TSWWSYY and CDR2 QGS come from the germline V gene. The CDR3 covers 19 residues. In nucleotides, the CDR3 is TGTGCTCTTGGGGAGAGTCCTCGTACTGGGGGATGTAACTCCGATAAACCCATCTTT. It codes for CALGESPRTGGCNSDKPIF.

This clone was counted a few times. TCRdb's protein, taken from a much larger clone, differs from this DNA's translation at residue 20, likely owing to a read error; the protein displayed comes from the DNA. This chain's CDR3 is CALGGFAFLRFTGDYTDKLTF. CDR3 sequence (DNA): TGTGCTCTTGGGGGGTTCGCCTTCCTACGGTTTACTGGGGACTATACCGATAAACTCACCTTT. This rearrangement joins TRDV1 to TRDJ1; 9 bases agree with TRDD2. Germline CDR1 is TSWWSYY and CDR2 is QGS. This CDR3 spans 21 amino acids.